Listed here are 16 T cell receptor beta chains from one sample, sequenced in a study of T cells in tuberculosis. Method: immunoSEQ multiplex PCR; TCRdb's copy keeps in-frame clones and lacks some. The sample gives 20,000 to 30,000 clones, nearly 97% of which show up once; about 9.8% is in the top ten. Sequencing was carried out using PBMCs. The source is a donor aged 10 to 29 with latent tuberculosis or without tuberculosis infection.

The chain employs TRBV18 and TRBJ2-1; 7 bases line up with TRBD1. This CDR3 spans 16 amino acids. CDR1 is KGHSH and CDR2 is LQKENI in the germline V gene. V lost 3 bases to trimming and J lost 0 bases; unmatched junction nucleotides: 5. Here the CDR3 DNA reads TGTGCCAGCTCACCGCGACAGGGAAGCTCCTACAATGAGCAGTTCTTC. Translated, it gives CASSPRQGSSYNEQFF.

The chain joins TRBV5-8 to TRBJ1-5; D is ambiguous. Germline V gene data show CDR1 as SGHTS and CDR2 as YDEGEE. V gave up 0 bases and J gave up 5 bases, with 9 bases separating them. The CDR3 length is 14 residues. The chain's CDR3 is CASSLGGSDQPQHF. In nucleotides, the CDR3 is TGTGCCAGCAGCTTGGGAGGGTCCGATCAGCCCCAGCATTTT.

The chain combines TRBV4-1 with TRBJ2-3, with D maybe TRBD2 (5 bases). This CDR3 has 17 amino acids. Trimming stripped 0 bases from V and 3 bases from J, with 16 bases between. Germline CDR1 MGHRA, CDR2 YSYEKL. CDR3 residues: CASSQDWASSVTDTQYF. The CDR3 coding sequence is TGCGCCAGCAGCCAAGATTGGGCTAGCTCGGTGACAGATACGCAGTATTTT.

V is TRBV19 and J is TRBJ1-2; D not certain. V lost 5 bases to trimming and J lost 2 bases, with 12 bases between them. The CDR3 sequence is 14 residues long. Germline V gene data show CDR1 as LNHDA and CDR2 as SQIVND (reference sequence). This CDR3 reads CASSDPRVNYGYTF. CDR3 DNA: TGTGCCAGTAGTGACCCGAGGGTAAACTATGGCTACACCTTC.

The chain is built from TRBV5-6 and TRBJ1-4, with 7 bases that match TRBD1. With V trimmed by 4 bases and J by 7 bases, 10 bases remained unmatched. The CDR3 loop spans 15 amino acids. CDR1 SGHDT and CDR2 YYEEEE come from the germline V gene. The CDR3 region is CASSLRQGGSEKLFF. The CDR3 DNA is TGTGCCAGCAGCCTGCGACAGGGCGGGTCTGAAAAACTGTTTTTT.

The V gene is TRBV7-6, the J gene TRBJ2-2; possibly TRBD1 for D (5 bases). From germline, CDR1 is SGHVS and CDR2 FNYEAQ. V was trimmed by 5 bases and J by 2 bases, leaving 12 bases between them. The CDR3 runs to 15 residues. The CDR3 loop is CASSPTVRNTGELFF. The CDR3 DNA reads TGTGCCAGCAGCCCGACAGTACGCAACACCGGGGAGCTGTTTTTT.

This clone was seen a few times. The genes are TRBV7-3 and TRBJ2-1, with 10 positions matching TRBD2. V lost 2 bases, J lost 2 bases, and 0 bases stayed unmatched. The CDR3 contains 15 residues. In germline, CDR1 is SGHTA, CDR2 FQGTGA. CDR3 DNA: TGTGCCAGCAGCTTAGGACTAGCGGCCTACAATGAGCAGTTCTTC. Translating gives CASSLGLAAYNEQFF.

V is TRBV5-3 and J is TRBJ1-4; D may be TRBD1 (5 bases). TRBV5-3 is marked as an open reading frame, function uncertain. CDR3 size: 15 residues. V was cut by 1 base and J by 7 bases, with 14 bases left in between. This CDR3 is CARSLLGEVREKLFF. The CDR3 DNA reads as TGTGCCAGAAGCTTGCTGGGGGAGGTGCGTGAAAAACTGTTTTTT.

The chain joins TRBV11-2 to TRBJ2-5, with TRBD2 as a possible D gene (5 bases). Germline CDR1 SGHAT, CDR2 FQNNGV. With 5 bases removed from V and 3 bases from J, the gap between germline ends came to 13 bases. This CDR3 comprises 14 residues. Here the CDR3 DNA reads TGTGCCAGCAGCCCCCTCGGGATTGAAGAGACCCAGTACTTC. Amino acids: CASSPLGIEETQYF.

The chain is built from TRBV5-1 and TRBJ2-5; TRBD1 matches 9 bases. The CDR3 totals 17 residues. Germline V gene data show CDR1 as SGHRS and CDR2 as YFSETQ. After removal of 0 bases from V and 4 bases from J, the junction contained 10 bases not matched to a gene. DNA for the CDR3: TGCGCCAGCAGCTTGGGCCTGGGGACAGGGTACCGAGAGACCCAGTACTTC. Protein sequence: CASSLGLGTGYRETQYF.

The rearrangement uses TRBV7-9 and TRBJ1-2, with TRBD1 identical over 7 bases. V gave up 4 bases and J gave up 4 bases; unmatched junction bases: 9. Germline V gives CDR1 SEHNR, CDR2 FQNEAQ (reference sequence). This CDR3 has 15 amino acids. The DNA of the CDR3 is TGTGCCAGCAGCTCTACAGGGGAAATGGGCTATGGCTACACCTTC. Its translation: CASSSTGEMGYGYTF.

Here the CDR3 reads CASSQVGENYGYTF. CDR3 in DNA: TGCGCCAGCAGCCAAGTCGGGGAGAACTATGGCTACACCTTC. The chain has TRBV4-1 and TRBJ1-2; D call uncertain. Trimming left V 1 base short and J 2 bases short, with 8 bases between. The CDR3 has 14 amino acids. Germline values: CDR1 MGHRA, CDR2 YSYEKL.

DNA of the CDR3: TGTGCCAGCAGTGGACAGGGGGCAAATCAGCCCCAGCATTTT. Translation gives CASSGQGANQPQHF. The gene calls are TRBV25-1 and TRBJ1-5; TRBD1 matches at 10 bases. Germline values: CDR1 MGHDK, CDR2 SYGVNS. J lost 4 bases, V lost 4 bases, and 1 base had no gene match. CDR3 length: 14 residues.

The chain couples TRBV30 to TRBJ2-5, with D possibly being TRBD1 (5 bases). The ends were cut back, 4 bases at V and 1 base at J, with 16 bases in the middle. Germline V gene lookup returns CDR1 GTSNPN and CDR2 SVGIG (reference sequence). The CDR3 has 15 residues. The CDR3 DNA reads TGTGCCTGGAACCCCGGACACGGCTTCCAAGAGACCCAGTACTTC. Translated, it gives CAWNPGHGFQETQYF.

The V call is TRBV6-6, the J call TRBJ1-2, with unresolved D. Trimming stripped 2 bases from V and 5 bases from J, with 15 bases between. The CDR3 covers 15 residues. CDR1 is MNHNY, CDR2 SVGAGI, per germline (reference sequence). CDR3 protein: CASSYGPGVGYGYTF. In DNA form, the CDR3 reads TGTGCCAGCAGTTACGGGCCCGGGGTTGGATATGGCTACACCTTC.

The chain links TRBV6-1 to TRBJ1-1; TRBD1 matches 9 bases. The trim removed 10 bases at V and 5 bases at J, leaving 8 bases unmatched. From germline, CDR1 is MNHNS and CDR2 SASEGT. This CDR3 contains 13 residues. CDR3 amino acids: CATTGGIGTEAFF. CDR3 bases: TGTGCCACGACAGGGGGGATCGGGACTGAAGCTTTCTTT.